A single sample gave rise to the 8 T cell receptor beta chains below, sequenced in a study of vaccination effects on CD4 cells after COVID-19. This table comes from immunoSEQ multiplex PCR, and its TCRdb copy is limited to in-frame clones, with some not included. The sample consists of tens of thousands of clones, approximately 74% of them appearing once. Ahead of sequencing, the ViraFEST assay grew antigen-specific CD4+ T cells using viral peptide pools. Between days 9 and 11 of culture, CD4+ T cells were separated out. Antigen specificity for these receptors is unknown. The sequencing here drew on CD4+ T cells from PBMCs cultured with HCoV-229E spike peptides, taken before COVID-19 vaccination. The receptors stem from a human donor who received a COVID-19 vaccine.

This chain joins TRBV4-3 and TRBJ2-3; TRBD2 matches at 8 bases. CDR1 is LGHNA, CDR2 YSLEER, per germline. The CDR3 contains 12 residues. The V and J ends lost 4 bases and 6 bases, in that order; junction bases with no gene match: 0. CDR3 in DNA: TGCGCCAGCAGCCGCGGGGGGGATACGCAGTATTTT. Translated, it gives CASSRGGDTQYF.

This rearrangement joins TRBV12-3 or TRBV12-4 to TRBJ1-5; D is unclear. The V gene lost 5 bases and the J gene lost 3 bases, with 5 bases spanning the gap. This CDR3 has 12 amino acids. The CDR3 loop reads CASSPLNQPQHF. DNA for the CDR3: TGTGCCAGCAGTCCTCTCAATCAGCCCCAGCATTTT.

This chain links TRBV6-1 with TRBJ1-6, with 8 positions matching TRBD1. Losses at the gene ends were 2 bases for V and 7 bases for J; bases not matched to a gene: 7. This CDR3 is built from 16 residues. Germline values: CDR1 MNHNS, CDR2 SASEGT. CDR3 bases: TGTGCCAGCAGTGAACTTTATACAGGGGGAAATTCACCCCTCCACTTT. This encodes CASSELYTGGNSPLHF.

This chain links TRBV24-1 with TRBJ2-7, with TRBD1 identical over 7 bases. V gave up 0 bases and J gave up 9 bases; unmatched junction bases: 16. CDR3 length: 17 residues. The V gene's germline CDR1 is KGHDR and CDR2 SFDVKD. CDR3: CATSDLWQGETVKRQYV. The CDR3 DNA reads TGTGCCACCAGTGATTTGTGGCAGGGGGAAACGGTTAAGCGGCAGTACGTC.

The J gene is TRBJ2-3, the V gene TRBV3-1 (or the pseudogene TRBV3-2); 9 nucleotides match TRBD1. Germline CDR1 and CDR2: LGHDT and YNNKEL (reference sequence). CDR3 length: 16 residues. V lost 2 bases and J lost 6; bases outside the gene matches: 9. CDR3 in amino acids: CASSQPGQGPKDTQYF. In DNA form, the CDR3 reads TGTGCCAGCAGCCAACCGGGACAGGGTCCCAAGGATACGCAGTATTTT.

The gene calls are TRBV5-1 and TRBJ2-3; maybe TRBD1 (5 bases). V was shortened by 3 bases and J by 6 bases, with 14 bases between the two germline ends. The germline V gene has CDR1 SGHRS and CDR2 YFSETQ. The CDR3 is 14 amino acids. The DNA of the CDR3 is TGCGCCAGCAGCTCCGGACACGTCGAGGATACGCAGTATTTT. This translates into CASSSGHVEDTQYF.

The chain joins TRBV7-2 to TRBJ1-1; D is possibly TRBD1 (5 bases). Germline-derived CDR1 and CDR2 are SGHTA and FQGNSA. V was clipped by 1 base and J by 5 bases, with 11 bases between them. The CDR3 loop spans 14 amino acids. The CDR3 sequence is CASSLVRGRTEAFF. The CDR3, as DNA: TGTGCCAGCAGCTTAGTACGGGGGAGGACTGAAGCTTTCTTT.

The DNA for the CDR3 is TGTGCCAGCAGGGGAGACAGGCTCTATGGCTACACCTTC. Its translation is CASRGDRLYGYTF. The rearrangement links TRBV12-3 or TRBV12-4 to TRBJ1-2; D may be TRBD1 (6 bases). The CDR3 covers 13 residues. With 6 bases removed from V and 4 bases from J, the gap between germline ends came to 12 bases.